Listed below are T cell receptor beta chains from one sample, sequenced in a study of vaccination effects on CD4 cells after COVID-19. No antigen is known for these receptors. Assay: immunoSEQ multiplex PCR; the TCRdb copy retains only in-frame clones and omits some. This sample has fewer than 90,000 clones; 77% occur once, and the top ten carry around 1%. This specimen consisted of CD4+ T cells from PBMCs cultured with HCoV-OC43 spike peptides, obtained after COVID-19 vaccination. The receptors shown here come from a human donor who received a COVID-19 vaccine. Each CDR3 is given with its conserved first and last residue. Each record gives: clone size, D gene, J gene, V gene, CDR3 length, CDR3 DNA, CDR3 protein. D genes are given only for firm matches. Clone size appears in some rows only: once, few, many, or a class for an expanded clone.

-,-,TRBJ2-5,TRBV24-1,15,TGTGCCACCAGTGACCCGACAGGGAGGCGGGAGACCCAGTACTTC,CATSDPTGRRETQYF
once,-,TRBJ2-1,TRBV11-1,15,TGTGCCAGCACCCGAGGACAGAGCTCCTACAATGAGCAGTTCTTC,CASTRGQSSYNEQFF
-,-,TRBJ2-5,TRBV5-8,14,TGTGCCAGCCCTGCCCTCTGGCTCCAAGAGACCCAGTACTTC,CASPALWLQETQYF
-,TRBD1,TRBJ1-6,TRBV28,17,TGTGCCAGCAGTTTAGGGACAGGGGGGCGGTCTACTTCACCCCTCCACTTT,CASSLGTGGRSTSPLHF
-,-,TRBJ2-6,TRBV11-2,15,TGTGCCAGCAGCTTAGAGGGGATCCGGGCCAACGTCCTGACTTTC,CASSLEGIRANVLTF
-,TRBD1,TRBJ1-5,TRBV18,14,TGTGCCAGCTCACCCGGGACAGCTAATCAGCCCCAGCATTTT,CASSPGTANQPQHF
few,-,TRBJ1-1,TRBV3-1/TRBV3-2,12,TGTGCCAGCAGCGTGGGGGTCGATGAAGCTTTCTTT,CASSVGVDEAFF
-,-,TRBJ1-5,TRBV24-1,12,TGTGCCACCAGTGATGTGAATCAGCCCCAGCATTTT,CATSDVNQPQHF
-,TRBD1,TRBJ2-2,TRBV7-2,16,TGTGCCAGCAGCTTAGTTGGGACAGCCCTTACCGGGGAGCTGTTTTTT,CASSLVGTALTGELFF
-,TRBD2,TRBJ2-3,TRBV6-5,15,TGTGCCAGCAGCCGCGGGGGGCGAAGCACAGATACGCAGTATTTT,CASSRGGRSTDTQYF
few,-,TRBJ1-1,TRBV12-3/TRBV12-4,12,TGTGCCAGCAACACAAGGAACACTGAAGCTTTCTTT,CASNTRNTEAFF
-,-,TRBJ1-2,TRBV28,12,TGTGCCAGCAGTCGTCTTAACTATGGCTACACCTTC,CASSRLNYGYTF
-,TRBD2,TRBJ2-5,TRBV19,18,TGTGCCAGTAGTTCTATATCCTCCCCGGGACTAAGCCCAGAGACCCAGTACTTC,CASSSISSPGLSPETQYF
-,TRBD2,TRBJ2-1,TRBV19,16,TGTGCCAGTAGTGTATCCCGGATTAGCGGGGGAGGCGAGCAGTTCTTC,CASSVSRISGGGEQFF
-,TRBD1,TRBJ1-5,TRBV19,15,TGTGCCAGTAGTATTTTTGACAGGGATGATCGGCCCCAGCATTTT,CASSIFDRDDRPQHF
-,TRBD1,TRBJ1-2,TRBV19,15,TGTGCCAGTAGTTCCCGGGACAGGGGGACCTATGGCTACACCTTC,CASSSRDRGTYGYTF
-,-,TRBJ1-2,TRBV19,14,TGTGCCAGTAGTATTGTAGGAGGGACCTATGGCTACACCTTC,CASSIVGGTYGYTF
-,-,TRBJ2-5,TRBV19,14,TGTGCCAGCTCAATGTGGGGACCTGGGGAGACCCAGTACTTC,CASSMWGPGETQYF
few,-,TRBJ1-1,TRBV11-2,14,TGTGCCAGCAGCCAGAGCCGAGAGGGTAGATCGGCTTTCTTT,CASSQSREGRSAFF
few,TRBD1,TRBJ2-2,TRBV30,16,TGTGCCTGGATCCCTCCGGGACAGGGTTTTACCGGGGAGCTGTTTTTT,CAWIPPGQGFTGELFF
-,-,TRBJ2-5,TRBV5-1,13,TGCGCCAGCAGCTTTGGAGACAGGGAGACCCAGTACTTC,CASSFGDRETQYF
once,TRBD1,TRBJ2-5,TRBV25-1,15,TGTGCCAGCAGTGGAACGACAGGGGCGGGGGAGACCCAGTACTTC,CASSGTTGAGETQYF
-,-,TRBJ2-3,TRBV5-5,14,TGTGCCAGCAGCTTGTCAGCACTTGAAGATACGCAGTATTTT,CASSLSALEDTQYF